The clone carrying this T cell receptor (beta chain) has at least ten counts. The antigen is undetermined. 5'RACE template switching produced TCR cDNA carrying a universal primer site and UMIs. TCRdb processed the 5' RACE reads anew with MiXCR; each CDR3 protein has one entry. The sample holds 100,000 to 150,000 distinct CDR3 sequences, more than 6.5% seen once. V was trimmed by 6 bases and J by 4 bases, leaving 15 bases between them. Germline V CDR1 and CDR2: SQVTM, ANQGSEA. The CDR3 is 13 amino acids. This specimen belongs to a study of T cells after yellow fever vaccination. The study, taken as a whole, reports: The secondary T-cell response peaked on day 5, not day 15, but was weaker.

This chain connects TRBV29-1 to TRBJ2-5, with no clear D. This receptor was taken from a man between 18 and 35 years old who received the YFV17D yellow fever vaccine. The sequencing used CD4+ T cells sorted from PBMCs, collected more than 8 days after the first yellow fever vaccination. The CDR3: CSVARTSRETQYF. The CDR3 DNA sequence: TGCAGCGTCGCTAGGACCTCCCGAGAGACCCAGTACTTC.